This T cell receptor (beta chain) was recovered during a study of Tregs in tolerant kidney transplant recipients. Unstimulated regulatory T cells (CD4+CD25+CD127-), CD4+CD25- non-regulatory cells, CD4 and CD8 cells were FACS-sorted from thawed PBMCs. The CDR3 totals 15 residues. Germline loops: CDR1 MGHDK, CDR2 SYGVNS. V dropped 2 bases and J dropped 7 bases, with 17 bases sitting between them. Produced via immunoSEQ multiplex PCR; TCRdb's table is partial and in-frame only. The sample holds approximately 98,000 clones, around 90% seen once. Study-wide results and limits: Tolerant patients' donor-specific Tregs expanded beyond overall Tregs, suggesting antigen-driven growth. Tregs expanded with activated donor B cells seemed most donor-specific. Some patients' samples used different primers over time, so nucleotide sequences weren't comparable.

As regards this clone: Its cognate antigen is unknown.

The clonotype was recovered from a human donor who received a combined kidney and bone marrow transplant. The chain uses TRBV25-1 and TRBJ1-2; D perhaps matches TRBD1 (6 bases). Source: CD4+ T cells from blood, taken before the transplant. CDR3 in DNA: TGTGCCAGCAGTGAAGGGGGAGGGGGGCTAAGTGGCTACACCTTC. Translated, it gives CASSEGGGGLSGYTF.